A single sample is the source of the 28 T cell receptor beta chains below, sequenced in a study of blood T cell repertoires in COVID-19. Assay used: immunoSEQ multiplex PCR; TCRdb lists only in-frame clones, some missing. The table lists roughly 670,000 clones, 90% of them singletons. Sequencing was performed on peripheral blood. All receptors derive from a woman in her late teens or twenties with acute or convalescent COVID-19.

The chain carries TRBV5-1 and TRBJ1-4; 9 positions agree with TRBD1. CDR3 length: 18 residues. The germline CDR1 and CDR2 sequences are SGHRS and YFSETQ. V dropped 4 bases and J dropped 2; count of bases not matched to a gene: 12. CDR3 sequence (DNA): TGCGCCAGCAGCAGCCGTCCCGGGACAGGGCGTACTAATGAAAAACTGTTTTTT. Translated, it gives CASSSRPGTGRTNEKLFF.

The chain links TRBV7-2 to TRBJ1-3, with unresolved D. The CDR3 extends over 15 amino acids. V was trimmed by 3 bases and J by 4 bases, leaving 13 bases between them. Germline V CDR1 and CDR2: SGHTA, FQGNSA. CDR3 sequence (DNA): TGTGCCAGCAGCTTGGATCGACTGAAAGGAAACACCATATATTTT. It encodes CASSLDRLKGNTIYF.

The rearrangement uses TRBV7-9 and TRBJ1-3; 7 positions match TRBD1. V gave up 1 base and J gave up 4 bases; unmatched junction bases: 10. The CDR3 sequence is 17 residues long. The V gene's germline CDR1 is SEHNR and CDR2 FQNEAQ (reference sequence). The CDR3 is CASSLGSGTVSGNTIYF. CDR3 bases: TGTGCCAGCAGCTTAGGATCCGGGACAGTGTCCGGAAACACCATATATTTT.

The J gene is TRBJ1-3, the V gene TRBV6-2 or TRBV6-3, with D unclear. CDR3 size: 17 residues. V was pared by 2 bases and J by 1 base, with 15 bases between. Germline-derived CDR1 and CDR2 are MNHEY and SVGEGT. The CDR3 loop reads CASSYHLGERSGNTIYF. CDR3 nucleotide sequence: TGTGCCAGCAGTTACCATCTTGGAGAAAGATCTGGAAACACCATATATTTT.

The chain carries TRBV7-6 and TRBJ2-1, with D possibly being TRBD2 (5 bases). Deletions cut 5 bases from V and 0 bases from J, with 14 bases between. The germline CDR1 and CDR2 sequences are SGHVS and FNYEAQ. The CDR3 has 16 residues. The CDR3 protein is CASSKAGAASYNEQFF. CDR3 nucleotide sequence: TGTGCCAGCAGCAAAGCCGGAGCGGCCTCCTACAATGAGCAGTTCTTC.

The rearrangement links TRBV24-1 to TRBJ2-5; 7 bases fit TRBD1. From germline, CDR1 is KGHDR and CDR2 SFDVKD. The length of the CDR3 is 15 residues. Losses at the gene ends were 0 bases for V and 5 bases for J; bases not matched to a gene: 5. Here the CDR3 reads CATSDLPRGQETQYF. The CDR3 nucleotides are TGTGCCACCAGTGATTTGCCGAGGGGGCAGGAGACCCAGTACTTC.

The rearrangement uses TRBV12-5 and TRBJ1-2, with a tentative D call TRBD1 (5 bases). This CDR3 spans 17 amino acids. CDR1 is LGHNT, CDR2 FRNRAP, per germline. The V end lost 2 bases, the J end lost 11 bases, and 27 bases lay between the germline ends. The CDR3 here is CASGLSPKEHGREDYTF. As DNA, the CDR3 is TGTGCTAGTGGTTTGAGTCCGAAGGAACACGGCAGGGAAGATTACACCTTC.

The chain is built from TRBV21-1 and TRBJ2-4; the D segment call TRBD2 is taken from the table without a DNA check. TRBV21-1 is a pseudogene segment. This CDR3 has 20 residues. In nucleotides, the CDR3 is TGTGCCAGCAGCACCACGCACGGGGGGAGGGCGCCCCTAGCCAAAAACATTCAGTACTTC. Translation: CASSTTHGGRAPLAKNIQYF.

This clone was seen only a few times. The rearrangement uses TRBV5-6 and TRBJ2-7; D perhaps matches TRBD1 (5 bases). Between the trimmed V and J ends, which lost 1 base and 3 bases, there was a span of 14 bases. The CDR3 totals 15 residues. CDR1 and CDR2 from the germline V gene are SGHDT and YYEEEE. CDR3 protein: CASSLSGHFYYEQYF. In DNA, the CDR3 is TGTGCCAGCAGCTTGTCAGGACACTTCTACTACGAGCAGTACTTC.

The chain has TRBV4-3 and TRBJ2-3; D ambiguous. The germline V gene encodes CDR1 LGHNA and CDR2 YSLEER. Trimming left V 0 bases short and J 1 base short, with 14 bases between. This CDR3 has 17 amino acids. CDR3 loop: CASSQERYPGGTDTQYF. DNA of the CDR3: TGCGCCAGCAGCCAAGAAAGATACCCGGGTGGCACAGATACGCAGTATTTT.

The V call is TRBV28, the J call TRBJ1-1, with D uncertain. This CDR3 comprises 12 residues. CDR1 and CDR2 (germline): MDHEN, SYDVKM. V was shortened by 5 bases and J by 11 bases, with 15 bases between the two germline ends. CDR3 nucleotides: TGTGCCAGCAGTGCCGACCGGGTTCGGGCTTTCTTT. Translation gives CASSADRVRAFF.

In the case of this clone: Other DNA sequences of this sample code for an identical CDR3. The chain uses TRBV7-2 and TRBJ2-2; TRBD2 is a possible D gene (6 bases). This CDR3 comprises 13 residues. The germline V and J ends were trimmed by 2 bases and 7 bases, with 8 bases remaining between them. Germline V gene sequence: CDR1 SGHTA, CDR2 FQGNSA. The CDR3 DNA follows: TGTGCCAGCAGCTTACTAGCGAGCGGGGAGCTGTTTTTT. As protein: CASSLLASGELFF.

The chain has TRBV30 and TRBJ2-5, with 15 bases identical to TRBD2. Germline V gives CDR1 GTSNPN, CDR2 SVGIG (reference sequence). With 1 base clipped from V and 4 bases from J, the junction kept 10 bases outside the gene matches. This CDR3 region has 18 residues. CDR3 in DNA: TGTGCCTGGAGTGGAAGACGGACTAGCGGGGGGGCCTCAGAGACCCAGTACTTC. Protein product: CAWSGRRTSGGASETQYF.

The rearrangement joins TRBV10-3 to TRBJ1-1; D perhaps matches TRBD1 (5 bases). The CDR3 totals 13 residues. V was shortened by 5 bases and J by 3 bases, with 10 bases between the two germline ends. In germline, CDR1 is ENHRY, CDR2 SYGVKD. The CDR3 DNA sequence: TGTGCCATCAGTTCCCTAGGGGACACTGAAGCTTTCTTT. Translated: CAISSLGDTEAFF.

CDR3 region: CASGLVRPSGGHIYEQYF. CDR3 sequence (DNA): TGTGCTAGTGGTTTGGTTCGCCCTAGCGGGGGGCATATCTACGAGCAGTACTTC. The chain combines TRBV12-5 with TRBJ2-7, with 11 positions matching TRBD2. V lost 0 bases and J lost 3; bases outside the gene matches: 10. Germline V gene sequence: CDR1 LGHNT, CDR2 FRNRAP. The CDR3 contains 18 residues.

The DNA for the CDR3 is TGTGCCAGCAGCGTAAGCTCCGGGACTAGCGGGGGCAACAATGAGCAGTTCTTC. Its translation: CASSVSSGTSGGNNEQFF. The V call is TRBV9, the J call TRBJ2-1; 14 bases map to TRBD2. The germline gives CDR1 SGDLS, CDR2 YYNGEE. This CDR3 is built from 18 residues. J lost 5 bases, V lost 1 base, and 8 bases had no gene match.

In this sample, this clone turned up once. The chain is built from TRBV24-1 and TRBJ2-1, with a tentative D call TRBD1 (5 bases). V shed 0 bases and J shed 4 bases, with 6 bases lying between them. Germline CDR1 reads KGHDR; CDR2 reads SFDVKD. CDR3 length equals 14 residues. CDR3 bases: TGTGCCACCAGTGATTTGAAGGGGTACAATGAGCAGTTCTTC. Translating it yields CATSDLKGYNEQFF.

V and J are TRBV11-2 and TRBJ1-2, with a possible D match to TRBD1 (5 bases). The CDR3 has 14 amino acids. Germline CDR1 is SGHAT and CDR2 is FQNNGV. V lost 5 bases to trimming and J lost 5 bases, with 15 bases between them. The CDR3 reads CASSTGGATYGYTF. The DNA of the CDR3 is TGTGCCAGCAGCACAGGAGGGGCCACGTATGGCTACACCTTC. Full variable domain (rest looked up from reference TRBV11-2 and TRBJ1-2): EAGVAQSPRYKIIEKRQSVAFWCNPISGHATLYWYQQILGQGPKLLIQFQNNGVVDDSQLPKDRFSAERLKGVDSTLKIQPAKLEDSAVYLCASSTGGATYGYTFGSGTRLTVV.

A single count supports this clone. CDR3 region: CASSTTGDSYGYTF. CDR3 coding DNA: TGTGCCAGCAGCACGACAGGGGACTCCTATGGCTACACCTTC. The V call is TRBV6-5, the J call TRBJ1-2, with 8 positions matching TRBD1. This CDR3 contains 14 residues. V lost 6 bases to trimming and J lost 4 bases; unmatched junction nucleotides: 7. Germline V gene lookup returns CDR1 MNHEY and CDR2 SVGAGI.

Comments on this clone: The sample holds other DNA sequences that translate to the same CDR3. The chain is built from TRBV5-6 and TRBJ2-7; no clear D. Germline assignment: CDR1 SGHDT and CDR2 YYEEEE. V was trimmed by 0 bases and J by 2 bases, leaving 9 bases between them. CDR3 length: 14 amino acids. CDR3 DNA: TGTGCCAGCAGCTTGGATCCAGGTGCCTACGAGCAGTACTTC. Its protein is CASSLDPGAYEQYF.

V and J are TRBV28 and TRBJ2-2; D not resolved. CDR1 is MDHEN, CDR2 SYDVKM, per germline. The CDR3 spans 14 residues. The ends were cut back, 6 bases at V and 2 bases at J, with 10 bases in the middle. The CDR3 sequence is CASRGTANTGELFF. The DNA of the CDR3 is TGTGCCAGCAGAGGAACAGCAAACACCGGGGAGCTGTTTTTT.

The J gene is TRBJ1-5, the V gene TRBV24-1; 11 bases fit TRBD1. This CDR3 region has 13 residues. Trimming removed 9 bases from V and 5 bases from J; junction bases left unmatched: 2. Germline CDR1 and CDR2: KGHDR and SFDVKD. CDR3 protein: CATGQGADQPQHF. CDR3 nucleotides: TGTGCCACCGGACAGGGGGCCGATCAGCCCCAGCATTTT.

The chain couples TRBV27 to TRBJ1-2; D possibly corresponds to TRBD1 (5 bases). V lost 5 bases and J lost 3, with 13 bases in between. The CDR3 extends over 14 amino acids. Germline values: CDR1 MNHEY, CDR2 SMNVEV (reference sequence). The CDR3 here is CASSPKQVHYGYTF. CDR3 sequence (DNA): TGTGCCAGCAGTCCTAAACAGGTACACTATGGCTACACCTTC.

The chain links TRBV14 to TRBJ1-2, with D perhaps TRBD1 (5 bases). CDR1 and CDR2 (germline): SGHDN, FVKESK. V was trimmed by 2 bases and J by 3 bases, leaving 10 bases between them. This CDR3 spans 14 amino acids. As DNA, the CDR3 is TGTGCCAGCAGCCAATTGGGACTAGACTATGGCTACACCTTC. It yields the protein CASSQLGLDYGYTF.

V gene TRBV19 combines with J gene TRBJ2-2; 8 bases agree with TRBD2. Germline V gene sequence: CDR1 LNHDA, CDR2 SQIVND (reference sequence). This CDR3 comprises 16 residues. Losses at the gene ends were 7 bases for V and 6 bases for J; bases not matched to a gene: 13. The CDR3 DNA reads TGTGCCAGTACCTCGCGGGGGGAATCCCCGGCCGGGGAGCTGTTTTTT. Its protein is CASTSRGESPAGELFF.

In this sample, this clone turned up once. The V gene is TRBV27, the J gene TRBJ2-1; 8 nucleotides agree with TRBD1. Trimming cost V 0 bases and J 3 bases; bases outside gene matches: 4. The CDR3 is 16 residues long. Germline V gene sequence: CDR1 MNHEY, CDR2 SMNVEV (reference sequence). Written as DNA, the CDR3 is TGTGCCAGCAGTTTATCGCGGACAGGGAACTACAATGAGCAGTTCTTC. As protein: CASSLSRTGNYNEQFF.

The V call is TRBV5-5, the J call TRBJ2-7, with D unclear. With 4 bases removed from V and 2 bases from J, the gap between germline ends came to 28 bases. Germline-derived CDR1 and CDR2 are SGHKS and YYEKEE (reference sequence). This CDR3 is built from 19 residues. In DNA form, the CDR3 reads TGTGCCAGCAGCCCAGACCGTCTATCTCCGGGTCCCAACACCTACGAGCAGTACTTC. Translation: CASSPDRLSPGPNTYEQYF. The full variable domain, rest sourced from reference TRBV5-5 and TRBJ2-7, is DAGVTQSPTHLIKTRGQQVTLRCSPISGHKSVSWYQQVLGQGPQFIFQYYEKEERGRGNFPDRFSARQFPNYSSELNVNALLLGDSALYLCASSPDRLSPGPNTYEQYFGPGTRLTVT.

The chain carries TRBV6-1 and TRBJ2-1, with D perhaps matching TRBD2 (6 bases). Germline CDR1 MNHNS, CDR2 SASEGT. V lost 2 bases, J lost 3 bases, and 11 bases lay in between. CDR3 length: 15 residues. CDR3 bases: TGTGCCAGCAGTGAACCCGGGGGTGGCTACAATGAGCAGTTCTTC. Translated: CASSEPGGGYNEQFF.